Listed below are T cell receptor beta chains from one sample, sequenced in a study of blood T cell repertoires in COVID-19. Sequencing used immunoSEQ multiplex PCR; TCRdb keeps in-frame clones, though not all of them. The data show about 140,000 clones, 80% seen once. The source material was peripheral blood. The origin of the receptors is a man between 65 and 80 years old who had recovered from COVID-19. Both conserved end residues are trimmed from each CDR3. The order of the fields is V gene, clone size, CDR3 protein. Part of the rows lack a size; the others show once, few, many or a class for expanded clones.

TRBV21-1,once,ASSKSTSLSREQY
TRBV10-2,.,ASSAPGTGVGGYT
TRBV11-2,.,ASSFRQGTYGYT
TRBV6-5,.,ASRPEGGVDTEAF
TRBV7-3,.,ASSLNPWRGEDEQF
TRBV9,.,ASSVLWTSGRLDTGELF
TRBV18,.,ASSPTASGRYEQY
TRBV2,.,ASSDNSHTGTQY
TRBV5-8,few,ASSLLQTYEQY
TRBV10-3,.,AISAPGTETTEAF
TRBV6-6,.,ASSWREYDEQY
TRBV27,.,ASSWTVLGEQY
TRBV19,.,ASSPGQGGNQPQH
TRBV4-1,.,ASSQRTSGLQETQY
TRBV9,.,ASSVERDTEAF
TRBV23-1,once,ASSQYCIRTGIGPNQPQH
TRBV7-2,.,ASSRGTSSPDTQY
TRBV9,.,ASSPRSRDYGYT
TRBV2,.,ASIDWPGAQY
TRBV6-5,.,ASSNPGEQY
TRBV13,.,ASSLGTSGTGYEQY
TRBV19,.,ASSMASGSNEQF
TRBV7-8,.,ASSTQDRAGNEQF
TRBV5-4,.,ASSPGQGAIYEQF
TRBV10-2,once,ASSELPSGADNEQF
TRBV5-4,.,ASSATGDFYEQY
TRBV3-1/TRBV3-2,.,ASSPTRGPGEQF
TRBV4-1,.,ASSPRQLFNQPQH
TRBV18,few,ASSPPGLAGRNEQF
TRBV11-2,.,ASGLAGGLRTDTQY
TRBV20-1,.,SASSTRTVNEQF
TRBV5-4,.,ASSLGTYNSPLH
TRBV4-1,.,ASSPYGASYNEQF
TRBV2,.,ASSEILAGGYNEQF
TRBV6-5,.,ASSRPGQTPEAF
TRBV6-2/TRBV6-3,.,ASSYPTGGGNQPQH
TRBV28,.,ASSERGRDGNEQY
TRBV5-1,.,AKGQGRPSGSTDTQY
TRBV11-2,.,ASDRTSGSTDTQY
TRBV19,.,ASSRTSGAYNEQF
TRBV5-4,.,ASSKEEEEDTQY
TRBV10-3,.,AISDPSTDQETQY
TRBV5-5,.,ASSLYLDTQY
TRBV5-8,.,ASSRMTSNYGYT
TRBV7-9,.,ASSLAPSATYEQY
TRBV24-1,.,ATSDFRTGELF
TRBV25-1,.,ASSDDRPNYGYT
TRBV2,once,ASSVGRRENIQY
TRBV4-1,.,ASSHPGATIYEQY
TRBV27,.,ASSLSGQRGETQY
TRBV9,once,ASSVAASGSYEQY
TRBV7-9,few,ASSLAGSPSLYGYT
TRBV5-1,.,ASSLASQGETQY
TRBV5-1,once,ASSFTVSYEQY
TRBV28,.,ASSLNRGGYGYT